The entry that follows covers one T cell receptor (beta chain) sequence. The sample is drawn from a study of CD8+CD57+ T cells in acquired aplastic anemia. Researchers used genomic DNA as the template to profile TCR beta VDJ and CDR3. Each CDR3 protein is one row after TCRdb ran MiXCR on the reads. This sample has about 180,000 distinct CDR3 sequences, with more than 45% found just once. The CDR3 extends over 16 amino acids. Looked up from germline, CDR1 is SGHAT and CDR2 is FQNNGV. With 0 bases removed from V and 2 bases from J, the gap between germline ends came to 10 bases. Patients chosen for sequencing had CD8+CD57+ cells that had expanded, as shown by flow cytometry.

This TCR came from a human donor with aplastic anemia. The chain joins TRBV11-2 to TRBJ1-4, with D possibly matching TRBD1 (5 bases). Sequenced input: sorted CD4+, CD8+, or CD8+CD57+ T cells (not recorded which) from PBMCs. CDR3 nucleotides: TGTGCCAGCAGCTTAGACTACCGACAGACTAATGAAAAACTGTTTTTT. This sequence encodes CASSLDYRQTNEKLFF.